The present T cell receptor beta chain was sequenced within a study of T-cell reconstitution after alpha-beta-depleted transplantation in children. This clonotype was counted at least ten times. This CDR3 comprises 16 residues. The junction had 7 bases not matched to a gene; V was cut back by 6 bases and J by 1 base. Construction of the TCRbeta library involved unique molecular identifiers. TCRdb independently ran MiXCR on the PCR reads; one entry per CDR3 protein. The data contain roughly 180,000 distinct CDR3 sequences, about 14% of them singletons. The clonotype was recovered from a human donor who donated a stem cell graft to a child with acute lymphoblastic leukemia. The sequences come from PBMCs from the stem cell graft donor, collected from the stem cell graft. The rearrangement uses TRBV12-3 or TRBV12-4 and TRBJ2-5; 11 bases are shared with TRBD2. The CDR3 loop is CASSPRGTSGQETQYF. The CDR3 nucleotides are TGTGCCAGCAGCCCGCGAGGGACTAGCGGCCAAGAGACCCAGTACTTC.